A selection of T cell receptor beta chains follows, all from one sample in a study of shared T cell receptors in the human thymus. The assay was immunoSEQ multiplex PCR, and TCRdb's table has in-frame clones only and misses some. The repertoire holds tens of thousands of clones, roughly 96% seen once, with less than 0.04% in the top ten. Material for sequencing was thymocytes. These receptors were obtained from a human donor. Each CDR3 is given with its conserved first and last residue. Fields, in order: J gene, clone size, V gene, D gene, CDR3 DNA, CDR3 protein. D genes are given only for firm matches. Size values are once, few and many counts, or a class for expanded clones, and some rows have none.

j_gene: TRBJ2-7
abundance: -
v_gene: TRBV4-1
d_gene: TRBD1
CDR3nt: TGCGCCAGCATACCGGGACAGGGTATCGACGAGCAGTACTTC
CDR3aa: CASIPGQGIDEQYF

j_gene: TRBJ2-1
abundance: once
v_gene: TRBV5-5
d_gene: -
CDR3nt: TGTGCCAGCAGCTTGGGCCCTGGCAATGAGCAGTTCTTC
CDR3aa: CASSLGPGNEQFF

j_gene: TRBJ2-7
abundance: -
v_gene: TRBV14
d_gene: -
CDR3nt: TGTGCCAGCAGCCAAGATAGGGGTCCCCACGAGCAGTACTTC
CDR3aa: CASSQDRGPHEQYF

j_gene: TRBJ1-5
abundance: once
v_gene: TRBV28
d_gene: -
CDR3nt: TGTGCCAGCAGGGAAGGTGGAGGGGGTAGGGGCAATCAGCCCCAGCATTTT
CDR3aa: CASREGGGGRGNQPQHF

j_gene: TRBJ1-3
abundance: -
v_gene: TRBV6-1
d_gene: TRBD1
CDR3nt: TGTGCCAGCAGTGTACGACAGGGATGCTCTGGAAACACCATATATTTT
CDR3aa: CASSVRQGCSGNTIYF

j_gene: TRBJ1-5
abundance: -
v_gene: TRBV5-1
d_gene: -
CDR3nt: TGCGCCAGCAGCTTCCTTCCGGGGCAGCATCAGCCCCAGCATTTT
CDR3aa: CASSFLPGQHQPQHF

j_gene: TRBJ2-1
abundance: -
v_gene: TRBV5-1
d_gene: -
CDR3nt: TGCGCCAGCCACGTCGACCAACGGCGGGATGAGCAGTTCTTC
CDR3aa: CASHVDQRRDEQFF

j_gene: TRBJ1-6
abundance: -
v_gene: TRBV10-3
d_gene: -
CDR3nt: TGTGCCATCAGTGAGTCGAATGGGGTGACCTATAATTCACCCCTCCACTTT
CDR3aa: CAISESNGVTYNSPLHF

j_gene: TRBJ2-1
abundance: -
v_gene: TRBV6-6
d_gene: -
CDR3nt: TGTGCCAGCAGAGCAGGGCACGATGAGCAGTTCTTC
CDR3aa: CASRAGHDEQFF

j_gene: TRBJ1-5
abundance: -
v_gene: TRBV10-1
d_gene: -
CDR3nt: TGCGCCAGCAGGCGGTTGGCGACACACAATACCCGTAGCAATCAGCCCCAGCATTTT
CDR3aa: CASRRLATHNTRSNQPQHF

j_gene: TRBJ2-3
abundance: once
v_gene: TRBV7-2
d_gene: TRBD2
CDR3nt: TGTGCCAGCAGCTCCCCACCGAAACTAGCGGGGGGGAATACGCAGTATTTT
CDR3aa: CASSSPPKLAGGNTQYF

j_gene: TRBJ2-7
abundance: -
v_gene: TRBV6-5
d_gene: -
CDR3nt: TGTGCCAGCAGATCATTGACAGTAGGCCAGCGGGAGCAGTACTTC
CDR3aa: CASRSLTVGQREQYF

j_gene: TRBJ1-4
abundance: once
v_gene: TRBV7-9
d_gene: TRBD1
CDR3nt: TGTGCCAGCAGCTTAGTGGGACAGCCTGCAACTAATGAAAAACTGTTTTTT
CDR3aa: CASSLVGQPATNEKLFF

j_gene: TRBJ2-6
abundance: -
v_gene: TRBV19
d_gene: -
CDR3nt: TGTGCCAGTAGTATAGCCCCGGGGACGGATATCTCTGGGGCCAACGTCCTGACTTTC
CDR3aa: CASSIAPGTDISGANVLTF

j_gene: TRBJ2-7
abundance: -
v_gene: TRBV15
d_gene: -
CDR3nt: TGTGCCACCAGCAGAGCCAGTGGTGCCGAGCAGTACTTC
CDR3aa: CATSRASGAEQYF